This paragraph reports one TCR beta chain. The data stem from a study of blood T cell repertoires in COVID-19. Enrolled through a virtual design, the participants were between about 18 and 100 years of age and came from some 25 US areas. Original analysis: Nucleated cell counts were estimated from reference gene primer amplification. Sequencing was performed with immunoSEQ multiplex PCR; in TCRdb, only in-frame clones are kept and a portion is missing. D and trimming were read from the DNA, whereas the V and J calls and clone size are those reported in that table. The top ten clones hold 1.8% of a sample with about 230,000 clones, about 80% of them seen once. This CDR3 has 16 residues. Germline CDR1 reads SGHTA; CDR2 reads FQGNSA. V was trimmed by 1 base and J by 2 bases, leaving 15 bases between them.

The V call is TRBV7-2, the J call TRBJ2-7; maybe TRBD1 (5 bases). Source material: PBMCs or T cells enriched from blood (not recorded which). This sequence was found in a man aged 55-75 years who had recovered from COVID-19. The CDR3 sequence is CASSLEPRAPTYEQYF. For the CDR3, the DNA is TGTGCCAGCAGCTTAGAGCCCAGGGCTCCTACCTACGAGCAGTACTTC.